The present T cell receptor (beta chain) was sequenced within a study of T-cell memory formation after mild COVID-19. The wider study: Clusters were largely donor specific. Study-wide results and limits: Largely, contracting CD4+ clones fell within CM and EM, and contracting CD8+ clones within EMRA.

MiXCR, applied by TCRdb to the 5' RACE reads, yields one record per CDR3 protein. The sample has roughly 600,000 distinct CDR3 sequences, about 20% seen once. V gave up 6 bases and J gave up 5 bases, with 16 bases separating them. CDR3 length: 15 amino acids. Comment on this clonotype: Antigen specificity is unknown.

Material: PBMCs or a T cell subset sorted from them (not recorded which). This receptor was identified in an adult woman who had mild COVID-19 (a few samples of this study predate the infection). Cell type and time point are not known. The V gene is TRBV12-3 or TRBV12-4, the J gene TRBJ2-2, with D possibly TRBD1 on 6 matching bases. CDR3 coding DNA: TGTGCCAGCAGCTCAACGGACAGCCCAACCGGGGAGCTGTTTTTT. Translating it yields CASSSTDSPTGELFF.